A selection of T cell receptor beta chains follows, all from one sample in a study of shared clonotypes between healthy human individuals. Clones were sequenced by immunoSEQ multiplex PCR, and TCRdb holds only the in-frame ones, with some missing. The sample holds 100,000 to 130,000 clones; about 63% are singletons and the top ten take more than 20%. The sequencing input was memory CD8+ T cells sorted from blood. The receptors were gathered from a woman younger than 45 in good health. Both conserved end residues are part of each CDR3. Each record gives: CDR3 DNA, CDR3 protein, J gene, clone size, V gene, D gene. A D gene is named only where the DNA matches it firmly. Size values are once, few and many counts, or a class for expanded clones, and some rows have none.

TGTGCCAGCAGCCTACAGACTAGTACAGACGGAAACACCATATATTTT	CASSLQTSTDGNTIYF	TRBJ1-3	-	TRBV7-9	-
TGTGCCATCAGTGATACCGGGACAGCGATCTACGAGCAGTACTTC	CAISDTGTAIYEQYF	TRBJ2-7	-	TRBV10-3	TRBD1
TGTGCCAGCAGCTTAGGGGGAATAGCGGGATGGGTGGTGAATGAGCAGTTCTTC	CASSLGGIAGWVVNEQFF	TRBJ2-1	-	TRBV7-9	TRBD2
TGTGCCAGCAGTTCCGGACAGGGTCATGAAAAACTGTTTTTT	CASSSGQGHEKLFF	TRBJ1-4	-	TRBV28	TRBD1
TGTGCCAGCAGCGTCAGGATCTCGAACACCGGGGAGCTGTTTTTT	CASSVRISNTGELFF	TRBJ2-2	-	TRBV9	-
TGCGCCAGCAGCCGGGACACCGCGAACACCGGGGAGCTGTTTTTT	CASSRDTANTGELFF	TRBJ2-2	many	TRBV10-1	-
TGTGCCAGCAGCGGGAGAGCGGGAGTGGGCTACGAGCAGTACTTC	CASSGRAGVGYEQYF	TRBJ2-7	-	TRBV28	TRBD2
TGTGCCAGCAGCACAGAGGGAGGGCATAACGAGCAGTACTTC	CASSTEGGHNEQYF	TRBJ2-7	-	TRBV13	TRBD2
TGCGCCAGCAGCTTCACCGGGGGAATCAAAGAATACTATGGCTACACCTTC	CASSFTGGIKEYYGYTF	TRBJ1-2	-	TRBV5-1	-
TGTGCCAGCAGCCAAGAGGGACAGGGGCGCAATTCACCCCTCCACTTT	CASSQEGQGRNSPLHF	TRBJ1-6	-	TRBV14	TRBD1
TGTGCCAGCAGTTTATTCCCCACAGGTACCGGGGAGCTGTTTTTT	CASSLFPTGTGELFF	TRBJ2-2	-	TRBV28	-
TGTGCCAGCAGTTTGAGCTCCTACGAGCAGTACTTC	CASSLSSYEQYF	TRBJ2-7	-	TRBV5-6	-
TGTGCCAGCAGCCGGGACAGGGTGCTTAACGAGCAGTACTTC	CASSRDRVLNEQYF	TRBJ2-7	-	TRBV5-5	TRBD1
TGCGCCAGCAGCCAAGGGGGAGACTACGAGCAGTACTTC	CASSQGGDYEQYF	TRBJ2-7	-	TRBV4-1	-
TGTGCCAGCAGTGTTGGAGCGGGAGAAGGGGAGACCCAGTACTTC	CASSVGAGEGETQYF	TRBJ2-5	-	TRBV6-4	TRBD2
TGTGCCAGTAGTATAGGTTCTAGATTTAAATCCGGGGAGCTGTTTTTT	CASSIGSRFKSGELFF	TRBJ2-2	-	TRBV19	-
TGTGCCAGCAGCTTAACTAATGGTGATACGCAGTATTTT	CASSLTNGDTQYF	TRBJ2-3	-	TRBV7-2	-
TGTGCCAGCAGTGAAGATACAGGGCTTCCCGGGGAGCTGTTTTTT	CASSEDTGLPGELFF	TRBJ2-2	-	TRBV6-1	-
TGTGCCAGCAGCTTGGCTACGAGCGGAGACTACAATGAGCAGTTCTTC	CASSLATSGDYNEQFF	TRBJ2-1	-	TRBV4-2	-
TGTGCCAGCAGCTTGGGGACAGGGGGTGAAGCTTTCTTT	CASSLGTGGEAFF	TRBJ1-1	-	TRBV11-3	TRBD1
TGTGCCAGCAGTTTCGGGGGTGAGGGCGAAAATGAGCAGTTCTTC	CASSFGGEGENEQFF	TRBJ2-1	many	TRBV28	-
TGTGCCAGCAGCCAGGACAGGGTTTTAAGTGGGGCCAACGTCCTGACTTTC	CASSQDRVLSGANVLTF	TRBJ2-6	-	TRBV4-2	TRBD1
TGTGCCAGCAGTGAAGATATAGGGGGTAATTCACCCCTCCACTTT	CASSEDIGGNSPLHF	TRBJ1-6	few	TRBV6-1	-
TGTGCCAGCAGTGAAGTAGCGGCCTCCTACGAGCAGTACTTC	CASSEVAASYEQYF	TRBJ2-7	few	TRBV6-1	-
TGTGCCAGCAGCTTTCCCTGGGCTATGAACACTGAAGCTTTCTTT	CASSFPWAMNTEAFF	TRBJ1-1	-	TRBV4-2	-
TGTGCCACCACCCCCAGTGACAATGAGCAGTTCTTC	CATTPSDNEQFF	TRBJ2-1	-	TRBV25-1	-
TGTGCCAGCCGGACTAGCGGAAACAATGAGCAGTTCTTC	CASRTSGNNEQFF	TRBJ2-1	few	TRBV6-5	TRBD2
TGTGCCAGCAGCTTAGAGCGAGCGGGAGCGTACGAGCAGTACTTC	CASSLERAGAYEQYF	TRBJ2-7	-	TRBV7-8	TRBD2
TGTGCCAGCTCACCAGGCATGGCGACCCAGTACTTC	CASSPGMATQYF	TRBJ2-5	-	TRBV18	-
TGTGCCAGCAGCTTAGTCCTACAGGGGAGCTCCTACGAGCAGTACTTC	CASSLVLQGSSYEQYF	TRBJ2-7	-	TRBV11-2	TRBD1
TGTGCCAGCAGACCGCGTGTGGGGGAGGGCTGGTACGAGCAGTACTTC	CASRPRVGEGWYEQYF	TRBJ2-7	-	TRBV27	TRBD2